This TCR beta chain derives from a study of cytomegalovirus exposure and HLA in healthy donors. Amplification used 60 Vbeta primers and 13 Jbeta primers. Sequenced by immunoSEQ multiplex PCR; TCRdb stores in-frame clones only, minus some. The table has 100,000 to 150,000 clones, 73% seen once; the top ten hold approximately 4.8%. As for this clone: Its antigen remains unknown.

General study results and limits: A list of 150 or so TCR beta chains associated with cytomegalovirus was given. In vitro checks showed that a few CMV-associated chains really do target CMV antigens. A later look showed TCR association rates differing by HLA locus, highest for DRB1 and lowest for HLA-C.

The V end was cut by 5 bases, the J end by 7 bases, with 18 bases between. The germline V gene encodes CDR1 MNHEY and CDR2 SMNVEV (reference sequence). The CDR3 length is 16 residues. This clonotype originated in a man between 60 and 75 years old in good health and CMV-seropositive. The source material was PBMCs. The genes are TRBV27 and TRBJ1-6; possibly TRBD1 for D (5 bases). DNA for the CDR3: TGTGCCAGCAGTCCCCTGGCAGGGCGTCGCAATTCACCCCTCCACTTT. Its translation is CASSPLAGRRNSPLHF.